The text below deals with one T cell receptor beta chain. These data come from a study of memory CD8 T cells in hepatitis C reinfection. As to time point: pre-reinfection, 55 to 20 weeks before reinfection detection. The sorted cells went straight to TCR sequencing with no prior in vitro expansion. People who inject drugs from Montreal's HEPCO study were the donors. Sequenced by immunoSEQ multiplex PCR; TCRdb stores in-frame clones only, minus some. The sample has approximately 50,000 clones, roughly 86% seen once; the top ten hold less than 1.2%. Per germline, CDR1 MNHNS and CDR2 SASEGT. This CDR3 is built from 14 residues.

This rearrangement joins TRBV6-1 to TRBJ2-5; D perhaps matches TRBD1 (6 bases). The end of the DNA fits TRBJ2-7 better, so the J call may be wrong. The sequenced material came from naive CD8+ T cells sorted from blood. The source of this sequence is a man aged 18 to 29 with hepatitis C virus infection. This chain's CDR3 is CASSVTGRGYEQYF. The CDR3 region has the DNA TGTGCCAGCAGTGTCACAGGGAGAGGGTACGAGCAGTACTTC.